This T cell receptor beta chain derives from a study of liver allograft versus peripheral blood T cells. Study as a whole: Transplanted livers and recipients' peripheral blood had their T cell receptor repertoires compared.

Each CDR3 protein gets one entry after TCRdb re-called the reads with MiXCR. The sample yields thousands of distinct CDR3 sequences, about 15% seen once. This clonotype is termed medium-sized (0.01 to 0.1%). Germline V gene sequence: CDR1 SGHDN, CDR2 FVKESK. The CDR3 spans 16 residues. V was shortened by 1 base and J by 0 bases, with 10 bases between the two germline ends. The source is a human patient who had a liver transplant. The graft donor may have contributed some T cells. The rearrangement links TRBV14 to TRBJ2-1; perhaps TRBD2 as D (6 bases). The CDR3, as DNA: TGTGCCAGCAGCCAAGTGGCGGGGAGCTCCTACAATGAGCAGTTCTTC. This gives the protein CASSQVAGSSYNEQFF.